These T cell receptor beta chains were read from a single sample in a study of Ad26.COV2.S vaccination and SARS-CoV-2 variants. Measured with immunoSEQ multiplex PCR; TCRdb has only the in-frame clones, and not every one. The data contain about 680,000 clones, approximately 88% of them singletons. This specimen consisted of peripheral blood, obtained in a trial of Ad26.COV2.S vaccine versus placebo. The receptor set was obtained from a person between 18 and 59 years old who received the Ad26.COV2.S COVID-19 vaccine or a placebo. Each CDR3 is given with its conserved first and last residue. The order of the fields is CDR3 DNA, CDR3 protein, V gene, J gene, clone size, D gene. A D gene is named only where the DNA matches it firmly. Size values are once, few and many counts, or a class for expanded clones, and some rows have none.

TGCGCCAGCAGCCAAGAAATCGGGCGGTATGGCTACACCTTC	CASSQEIGRYGYTF	TRBV4-3	TRBJ1-2	NA	NA
TGTGCCAGCAGCCTTTCCGGGGGACGGGAGACCCAGTACTTC	CASSLSGGRETQYF	TRBV3-1/TRBV3-2	TRBJ2-5	once	NA
TGTGCCACCAGCAGCAAGACTAGCGAGGCAGATACGCAGTATTTT	CATSSKTSEADTQYF	TRBV15	TRBJ2-3	NA	TRBD2
TGCAGTGCAAGACAGGGAGGTGAGCAGTTCTTC	CSARQGGEQFF	TRBV20-1	TRBJ2-1	NA	NA
TGTGCCAGCAGCTACGCTACAGGGGGCGCAGGTGGAGAGACCCAGTACTTC	CASSYATGGAGGETQYF	TRBV5-6	TRBJ2-5	NA	TRBD1
TGTGCCAGCAGCGAAACAGGGGTGGGCAATCAGCCCCAGCATTTT	CASSETGVGNQPQHF	TRBV7-8	TRBJ1-5	NA	TRBD1
TGCAGTGCTAGAGATCTCGAGAGGCAGTTCTTC	CSARDLERQFF	TRBV20-1	TRBJ2-1	NA	NA
TGTGCCAGCAGCTTAGGGACAGGGGGCTCTGGAAACACCATATATTTT	CASSLGTGGSGNTIYF	TRBV7-9	TRBJ1-3	NA	TRBD1
TGCGCCAGCAGTGGGGCGGGGCCGAACACCGGGGAGCTGTTTTTT	CASSGAGPNTGELFF	TRBV10-2	TRBJ2-2	NA	NA
TGTGCCACCAGTGATCCCGGACAGGGGGCTTTAGAAAATGAAAAACTGTTTTTT	CATSDPGQGALENEKLFF	TRBV24-1	TRBJ1-4	NA	TRBD1
TGTGCCAGCAGCCAACAGGGGGACACTGAAGCTTTCTTT	CASSQQGDTEAFF	TRBV9	TRBJ1-1	NA	TRBD1
TGTGCCTGGAGTGTATACAGGGGAAGCTCCTACGAGCAGTACTTC	CAWSVYRGSSYEQYF	TRBV30	TRBJ2-7	NA	TRBD1
TGTGCCAGCGGGGACAATCAGCCCCAGCATTTT	CASGDNQPQHF	TRBV12-3/TRBV12-4	TRBJ1-5	NA	NA
TGTGCCAGCAGCTTAGGGGCGGGGGGGCGGACGGAGACCCAGTACTTC	CASSLGAGGRTETQYF	TRBV7-2	TRBJ2-5	NA	TRBD2
TGCGCCAGCAGCGCCGGTATGGGACAGAACTACAATGAGCAGTTCTTC	CASSAGMGQNYNEQFF	TRBV5-1	TRBJ2-1	NA	TRBD1
TGCGCCAGCAGCTCGGGACTTTATACGCAGTATTTT	CASSSGLYTQYF	TRBV5-1	TRBJ2-3	NA	NA
TGTGCCAGCAGTTGGTTGCGGGAGGGCCGGGAGACCCAGTACTTC	CASSWLREGRETQYF	TRBV6-5	TRBJ2-5	NA	TRBD2
TGCGCCAGCAGCTTCCTTAGCGGGGCTCCCTACGAGCAGTACTTC	CASSFLSGAPYEQYF	TRBV5-1	TRBJ2-7	NA	TRBD2
TGTGCCACCAGCAGAGATGCAGGGCGTTCAACCCAGCATTTT	CATSRDAGRSTQHF	TRBV15	TRBJ1-5	NA	NA
TGTGCCAGTAGTATGGGGGGACTTTCTGGTCGAAAGACCCAGTACTTC	CASSMGGLSGRKTQYF	TRBV19	TRBJ2-5	NA	NA
TGTGCCATCAGTGAGTCGACAGGGACTAACTATGGCTACACCTTC	CAISESTGTNYGYTF	TRBV10-3	TRBJ1-2	NA	TRBD1
TGTGCCAGCTCAGCGACAGGGACCGGCAATCAGCCCCAGCATTTT	CASSATGTGNQPQHF	TRBV18	TRBJ1-5	NA	TRBD1
TGTGCCAGCAGACACAGGGGGTTCGGCTATGGCTACACCTTC	CASRHRGFGYGYTF	TRBV6-5	TRBJ1-2	NA	TRBD1
TGTGCCTGGACAGGGGGCAGTCGGAACGAGCAGTACTTC	CAWTGGSRNEQYF	TRBV30	TRBJ2-7	NA	TRBD1
TGTGCCAGCAGCGTAGGTGTGGACAGGGGCGGGAGGTGGGTTACTGAATCTTTCTTT	CASSVGVDRGGRWVTESFF	TRBV9	TRBJ1-1	NA	TRBD1
TGTGCCACCAGCAGGGGACTAGCGGGTGTCAATGAGCAGTTCTTC	CATSRGLAGVNEQFF	TRBV15	TRBJ2-1	NA	TRBD2
TGTGCCAGCAGCTTGTCTATCGGCACCGGGGAGCTGTTTTTT	CASSLSIGTGELFF	TRBV5-4	TRBJ2-2	NA	NA
TGTGCCAGCAGCTTGGCCCCCGCCGGGACACCCCAAGAGACCCAGTACTTC	CASSLAPAGTPQETQYF	TRBV5-8	TRBJ2-5	NA	NA
TGTGCCAGCAGCTTATGGGGGTCGGAGACCCAGTACTTC	CASSLWGSETQYF	TRBV7-7	TRBJ2-5	once	NA
TGTGCCAGTAGTGGGGGGGGCTCTCAGCCCCAGCATTTT	CASSGGGSQPQHF	TRBV19	TRBJ1-5	NA	NA
TGTGCCAGCAGCCCCTGGGGGGGAGAGACCCAGTACTTC	CASSPWGGETQYF	TRBV2	TRBJ2-5	NA	TRBD2
TGTGCCACCAGTGAGGCGGGACAGGGGGTTGGGGAGACCCAGTACTTC	CATSEAGQGVGETQYF	TRBV24-1	TRBJ2-5	NA	TRBD1
TGCGCCAGCAGCTTGGTCAGGGGACTAGACACGGGACGGATCTCCTACGAGCAGTACTTC	CASSLVRGLDTGRISYEQYF	TRBV5-1	TRBJ2-7	NA	TRBD2
TGTGCCAGCAGCTTAGGAAGCAGAAACACTGAAGCTTTCTTT	CASSLGSRNTEAFF	TRBV7-2	TRBJ1-1	NA	NA
TGTGCCAGCGCGGGGAAGTCCTACGAGCAGTACTTC	CASAGKSYEQYF	TRBV6-6	TRBJ2-7	once	NA